This T cell receptor beta chain comes out of a study of blood T cell repertoires in COVID-19. Study as a whole: Collection of acute and convalescent COVID-19 samples took place in the United States, Italy and Spain.

In this sample, this clone turned up a few times. Source study methods: Nucleated cell number was recorded as an estimate derived from reference gene primer amplification. This table comes from immunoSEQ multiplex PCR, and its TCRdb copy is limited to in-frame clones, with some not included. That table supplies the V and J calls and clone size; D and trimming were determined from the DNA. The table includes under 200,000 clones, approximately 90% detected once. Trimming removed 1 base from V and 8 bases from J; junction bases left unmatched: 3. The CDR3 consists of 13 residues. In germline, CDR1 is SGHTA, CDR2 FQGNSA.

This TCR was sampled from a man between 18 and 35 years old with active or convalescent COVID-19. The chain links TRBV7-2 to TRBJ1-1, with 8 bases identical to TRBD1. Sequenced: peripheral blood. CDR3 protein: CASSLGTGLEAFF. CDR3 in DNA: TGTGCCAGCAGCTTAGGGACAGGGTTGGAAGCTTTCTTT.